This TCR beta chain was recorded in a study of read filtering for tumor transcriptome and immune sequencing (TCRdb year 2020). About the full investigation: Of the patients in the cohort, more than 16 were male and 11 to 15 were female, and their mean age was approximately 71 years, with a range of about 47 to 80. Under revised international staging, 8 patients fell into R-ISS I, more than 15 into R-ISS II and about 7 into R-ISS III. Per sample, about 4.05 to 11 million TCR-region mapped reads were obtained with IR-seq, compared with only roughly 75 to 1,400 with RNA-seq. One main goal was a read-filtering strategy for immune repertoire data, in particular deciding whether clonotypes backed by only one read should be removed. The study compared TCR repertoires from targeted immune repertoire sequencing and bulk whole-transcriptome sequencing run on the same bone marrow samples. After DNase treatment, whole-transcriptome libraries were prepared using the TruSeq RNA Access Library Prep Kit. Here is what the overall study found, with its caveats: IR-seq captured clonotypes at much higher depth and more reliably than RNA-seq, and smaller IR-seq throughput sufficed to identify most shared clonotypes. Rather than purified T cells, the sorted CD138-negative fraction was a mixed bone marrow immune population. The correlation between IR-seq and RNA-seq shared clonotype proportions rose when single-read clonotypes were removed. In IR-seq, single-read clonotypes were approximately 80% of clonotypes but approximately 4% of total reads; in RNA-seq they were about 75% of clonotypes and roughly 42% of reads.

Each patient had bone marrow sampled at the time of active disease. Ficoll-Hypaque density gradient centrifugation was used to isolate the bone marrow mononuclear cells. CD138-negative cells were obtained by negative selection after labeling with CD138 magnetic microbeads on a MACS separator, removing myeloma plasma cells. Purity of the isolated cells was checked by flow cytometry on an Attune NxT using CD138 antibodies. Total RNA was extracted with TRIzol reagent and quantified with a NanoDrop spectrophotometer. Paired RNA-seq and IR-seq were performed on the CD138-negative bone marrow sample of each patient. TCR libraries were built from roughly 440 ng RNA with the Immunoverse kit, using molecular barcoded adaptors covering alpha/delta and beta/gamma chains. TCR library preparation used the same RNA that went into transcriptome sequencing. An Illumina HiSeq 4000 with 2 x 150 cycles was used to sequence the TCR libraries. The study's processing was this. MiXCR aligned TCR reads to human V, D, J and C references and assembled the aligned reads into CDR3 clonotypes, with quality filtering and error correction included. The tcR package in R was used to analyze clonotype counts and gene usage diversity. For inspection of raw mapping reads, RNA-seq reads were mapped by STAR aligner version 2.5.3a onto GRCh37 of the human genome. IR-seq fastq files were randomly downsampled with Seqtk 1.3 to test the effect of sequencing depth on detected clonotypes. The public reads were reprocessed in TCRdb via fastp at Q25 and MiXCR, keeping in-frame beta chains. Each CDR3 protein appears once, grouped with its most common genes and DNA. The V and J calls follow TCRdb's processing rather than the paper's. The sample has approximately 14,000 distinct CDR3 sequences on record, 20% of them singletons. Around 81% of the sample goes to the ten largest clones.

This clonotype appeared many times. Its recognized antigen is unknown. Per-nucleotide qualities are absent, and no much larger clonotype sits a single base away. The source material was a population of CD138-negative cells sorted from bone marrow. The cell subset or site tag for this specimen amounts to: bone marrow mononuclear cells depleted of CD138+ plasma/myeloma cells by negative magnetic selection. The TCR sequence derives from a donor at least 40 years old with multiple myeloma.

The CDR3 is CASSQDWDTTTSPLHF. The base sequence is TGTGCCAGCAGCCAAGATTGGGACACAACAACTTCACCCCTCCACTTT. The chain was built from TRBV3-1 and TRBJ1-6; the D gene is possibly TRBD1, with 6 bases matching. The V end loses 0 bases and the J end loses 9 bases, and a stretch of 15 bases separates them. Its CDR3 holds 16 amino acids, cysteine through phenylalanine. Only the CDR3 region is kept as DNA, spanning 48 bases read in frame from base 1. CDR1 and CDR2 (LGHDT, YNNKEL) derive from the germline V gene (reference sequence).